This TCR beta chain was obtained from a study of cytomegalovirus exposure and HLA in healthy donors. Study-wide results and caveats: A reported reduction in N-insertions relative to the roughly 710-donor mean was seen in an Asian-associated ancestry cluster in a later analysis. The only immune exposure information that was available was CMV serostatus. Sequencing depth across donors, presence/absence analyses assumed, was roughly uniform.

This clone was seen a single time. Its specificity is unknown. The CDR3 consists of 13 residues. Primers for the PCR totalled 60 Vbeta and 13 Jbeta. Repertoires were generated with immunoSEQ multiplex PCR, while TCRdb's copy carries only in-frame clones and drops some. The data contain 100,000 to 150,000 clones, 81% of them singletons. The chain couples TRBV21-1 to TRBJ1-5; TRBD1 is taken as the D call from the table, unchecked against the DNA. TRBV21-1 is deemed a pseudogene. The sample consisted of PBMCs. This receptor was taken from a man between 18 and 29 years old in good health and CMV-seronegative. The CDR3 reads CASSKRGNQPQHF. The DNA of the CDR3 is TGTGCCAGCAGCAAGAGGGGGAATCAGCCCCAGCATTTT.